This is a list of T cell receptor beta chains from one sample in a study of control samples from healthy donors and cancer patients. Assay used: immunoSEQ multiplex PCR; TCRdb lists only in-frame clones, some missing. The table records 40,000 to 55,000 clones, approximately 90% of them present only once. Sequenced input: PBMCs. The receptors were gathered from a woman in her thirties or forties with head and neck cancer. The CDR3 runs from the conserved cysteine through the conserved F or W. A D gene is named only where the DNA matches it firmly. Rows may omit the clone size; those that give it use once, few, many or a size class.

TRBV5-1	few	.	TRBJ1-5	TGCGCCAGCAGCGTGTCAGGGGGCAATCAGCCCCAGCATTTT	CASSVSGGNQPQHF
TRBV16	.	.	TRBJ1-6	TGTGCCAGCAGACCGGGACACGGAGGGGCGACCCTCCACTTT	CASRPGHGGATLHF
TRBV19	.	TRBD1	TRBJ2-1	TGTGCCAGTAGTAAACAGACAGGGGATGAGCAGTTCTTC	CASSKQTGDEQFF
TRBV5-1	once	TRBD2	TRBJ2-2	TGCGCCAGCAGCCCAGGACTAGCGGGAGTAAGGACCGGGGAGCTGTTTTTT	CASSPGLAGVRTGELFF
TRBV3-1/TRBV3-2	.	.	TRBJ1-2	TGTGCCAGCAACGTGGCGGCCCACTATGGCTACACCTTC	CASNVAAHYGYTF
TRBV6-5	.	.	TRBJ1-2	TGTGCCAGCAATTCACCTACAATTTCAGGGTCCGGCTACACCTTC	CASNSPTISGSGYTF
TRBV9	.	TRBD1	TRBJ2-3	TGTGCCAGCAGCGTATTTAGGGACAGGGACGGAGGTACGCAGTATTTT	CASSVFRDRDGGTQYF
TRBV2	.	TRBD2	TRBJ2-3	TGTGCCAGCAGTGAAACGTCACTAGCGGGAGTAGGAGATACGCAGTATTTT	CASSETSLAGVGDTQYF
TRBV7-3	once	.	TRBJ2-2	TGTGCCAGCAGCTTAACTGTAACAGTGAACACCGGGGAGCTGTTTTTT	CASSLTVTVNTGELFF
TRBV7-9	.	TRBD2	TRBJ2-5	TGTGCCAGCAGCGATACTCCGGGACTAGCGCTGAAGACCCAGTACTTC	CASSDTPGLALKTQYF
TRBV7-2	.	TRBD2	TRBJ2-1	TGTGCCAGCAGCTTAGAGGGGACTAGCGGGAGGAATGAGCAGTTCTTC	CASSLEGTSGRNEQFF
TRBV6-6	.	TRBD1	TRBJ2-7	TGTGCCAGCAGTCCATTGGGACAGGGTCAATCCTACGAGCAGTACTTC	CASSPLGQGQSYEQYF
TRBV7-9	.	TRBD1	TRBJ1-2	TGTGCCAGCAGCCCGGGACAGCCATCAGCTGGGGGCTACACCTTC	CASSPGQPSAGGYTF
TRBV11-2	.	.	TRBJ2-1	TGTGCCAGCAGCTTATTACTAAGGAACAATGAGCAGTTCTTC	CASSLLLRNNEQFF
TRBV5-4	.	TRBD1	TRBJ2-7	TGTGCCAGCAGATCTGGGACAGCTACACTCTCCTACGAGCAGTACTTC	CASRSGTATLSYEQYF
TRBV28	few	.	TRBJ1-3	TGTGCCAGCAGTCCCCATACCGTAGGACACACCATATATTTT	CASSPHTVGHTIYF
TRBV20-1	.	.	TRBJ2-7	TGCAGTGCTCCAGGGACCTACGAGCAGTACTTC	CSAPGTYEQYF
TRBV29-1	.	.	TRBJ1-1	TGCAGCGTTGACGGCCAGGCGGGCACTGAAGCTTTCTTT	CSVDGQAGTEAFF
TRBV4-2	.	TRBD2	TRBJ2-2	TGTGCCAGCAGCCGTCATAGCGGGGGGGCGGACACCGGGGAGCTGTTTTTT	CASSRHSGGADTGELFF
TRBV19	.	TRBD2	TRBJ2-1	TGTGCCAGTAGTACCCCCGGGACTAGCTACAATGAGCAGTTCTTC	CASSTPGTSYNEQFF
TRBV10-3	.	.	TRBJ1-2	TGTGCCATCAGTGAGTCGTCAGGGGTGGATGGCTACACCTTC	CAISESSGVDGYTF
TRBV5-1	.	.	TRBJ2-1	TGCGCCAGCAGCCCCATAAAGTACAATGAGCAGTTCTTC	CASSPIKYNEQFF
TRBV18	.	TRBD1	TRBJ2-5	TGTGCCAGCTCACAGTCGACAGGGGAGGAGACCCAGTACTTC	CASSQSTGEETQYF
TRBV27	.	.	TRBJ1-4	TGTGCCAGCAGTTTGGCGGCAGCAACTAATGAAAAACTGTTTTTT	CASSLAAATNEKLFF
TRBV19	.	.	TRBJ2-7	TGTGCCAGTACTCTGGGAACGGGACAAGGTTTGGTCGAGCAGTACTTC	CASTLGTGQGLVEQYF
TRBV7-9	.	.	TRBJ2-3	TGTGCCAGCAGCAAATATCCAGATACGCAGTATTTT	CASSKYPDTQYF
TRBV5-1	.	.	TRBJ2-7	TGCGCCAGCAGCTTGGCCAGCCGACGAGGGGGCTACGAGCAGTACTTC	CASSLASRRGGYEQYF
TRBV6-5	.	TRBD2	TRBJ2-7	TGTGCCAGCAGGACCGGGGGGGGTGTTGTCGAGCAGTACTTC	CASRTGGGVVEQYF
TRBV19	few	.	TRBJ1-2	TGTGCCAGTAGTACCGCAGCCGGGGGATATGGCTACACCTTC	CASSTAAGGYGYTF
TRBV7-9	.	.	TRBJ1-4	TGTGCCAGCAGCTCCCCGCGGGGACGTAATGAAAAACTGTTTTTT	CASSSPRGRNEKLFF
TRBV7-2	.	.	TRBJ2-1	TGTGCCAGCAGCTTCCCCGGGAGCGGCTACAATGAGCAGTTCTTC	CASSFPGSGYNEQFF
TRBV7-9	.	.	TRBJ1-1	TGTGCCAGCAGCTTAGTCACTGAAGCTTTCTTT	CASSLVTEAFF
TRBV11-2	.	TRBD1	TRBJ1-4	TGTGCCAGCAGCTTAGATCCTAGACAGGGTAATGAAAAACTGTTTTTT	CASSLDPRQGNEKLFF
TRBV5-1	few	.	TRBJ1-1	TGCGCCAGCCACTGGGGCCCGGGCACTGAAGCTTTCTTT	CASHWGPGTEAFF
TRBV27	.	.	TRBJ1-1	TGTGCCAGCAGACGCAGCCCTAGGGAGGACACTGAAGCTTTCTTT	CASRRSPREDTEAFF
TRBV20-1	.	.	TRBJ1-1	TGCAGTGGGGCGAGGGACACTGAAGCTTTCTTT	CSGARDTEAFF
TRBV15	.	.	TRBJ1-2	TGTGCCACCAGCAGAGTAAGGGGTCCCTATGGCTACACCTTC	CATSRVRGPYGYTF
TRBV30	.	TRBD1	TRBJ1-3	TGTGCCTGGGATACAGGGGGAGCTGGAAACACCATATATTTT	CAWDTGGAGNTIYF
TRBV5-1	.	.	TRBJ2-7	TGCGCCAGCAGCACGAGGACAGACGAGCAGTACTTC	CASSTRTDEQYF
TRBV29-1	.	TRBD2	TRBJ2-2	TGCAGCGTTGGGGAGCGGGGAATCAACACCGGGGAGCTGTTTTTT	CSVGERGINTGELFF
TRBV29-1	.	.	TRBJ1-1	TGCAGCGTAAACCAGAACACTGAAGCTTTCTTT	CSVNQNTEAFF
TRBV19	.	TRBD2	TRBJ2-1	TGTGCCAGTAGTATAGATAGGTGGACTAGCGGGATGAATAATGAGCAGTTCTTC	CASSIDRWTSGMNNEQFF
TRBV29-1	.	TRBD2	TRBJ2-2	TGCAGCGTTGTTAGAGTTTCGGGGGGGCCGGGGGAGCTGTTTTTT	CSVVRVSGGPGELFF
TRBV7-8	.	TRBD2	TRBJ2-4	TGTGCCAGCAGCTGGACTAGCCAAAACATTCAGTACTTC	CASSWTSQNIQYF
TRBV6-5	.	TRBD1	TRBJ2-1	TGTGCCAGCAGTTACGACAGGGGGCAATACAATGAGCAGTTCTTC	CASSYDRGQYNEQFF
TRBV6-6	.	TRBD1	TRBJ1-1	TGTGCCAGCATCCGAGGGGGGACAGAGAACACTGAAGCTTTCTTT	CASIRGGTENTEAFF
TRBV5-1	.	TRBD2	TRBJ2-7	TGCGCCAGCACTCTCGGGGGGGGAGCCTACGAGCAGTACTTC	CASTLGGGAYEQYF
TRBV3-1/TRBV3-2	.	.	TRBJ2-3	TGTGCCAGCAGCCAAGTAAAGGGGCTGGGGGCAGATACGCAGTATTTT	CASSQVKGLGADTQYF